Presented here are 32 T cell receptor beta chains from one specimen sequenced in a study of identical twins. One entry per CDR3 protein results from TCRdb running MiXCR on the 5' RACE reads. The table lists 250,000 or so distinct CDR3 sequences, about 8.3% of them singletons. A further study also used this sample, focusing on yellow fever vaccine responses in identical twins.

What was sequenced was CD8+ T cells sorted from blood. Receptor source: a woman under 30 in good health.

This clonotype was seen a few times. The chain recombines TRBV7-2 with TRBJ2-3; D is possibly TRBD1 or TRBD2 (5 bases each). CDR1 SGHTA and CDR2 FQGNSA come from the germline V gene. The CDR3 length is 15 residues. Trimming stripped 7 bases from V and 1 base from J, with 15 bases between. The CDR3 loop is CASILGTARTDTQYF. The CDR3 region has the DNA TGTGCCAGCATCCTTGGGACGGCCCGCACAGATACGCAGTATTTT. Based on the CDR3 plus reference TRBV7-2 and TRBJ2-3, the full variable domain is GAGVSQSPSNKVTEKGKDVELRCDPISGHTALYWYRQSLGQGLEFLIYFQGNSAPDKSGLPSDRFSAERTGGSVSTLTIQRTQQEDSAVYLCASILGTARTDTQYFGPGTRLTVL.

The genes are TRBV6-1 and TRBJ2-1, with 7 positions matching TRBD2. The CDR3 loop spans 15 amino acids. Germline V CDR1 and CDR2: MNHNS, SASEGT. The J segment lost 4 bases and the V segment lost 6 bases, leaving 9 bases of the junction unmatched. CDR3 in amino acids: CASSPGLVFYNEQFF. CDR3 nucleotide sequence: TGTGCCAGCAGCCCTGGACTAGTATTTTACAATGAGCAGTTCTTC.

This clonotype has ten or more counts. The chain has TRBV7-6 and TRBJ2-1, with a possible D match to TRBD1 (6 bases). Deletions cut 5 bases from V and 5 bases from J, with 13 bases between. This CDR3 has 14 residues. From germline, CDR1 is SGHVS and CDR2 FNYEAQ. CDR3 DNA sequence: TGTGCCAGCAGCACCCGGACAGAAAACAATGAGCAGTTCTTC. Translation gives CASSTRTENNEQFF. The entire variable domain, with the rest obtained from reference TRBV7-6 and TRBJ2-1, is as follows: GAGVSQSPRYKVTKRGQDVALRCDPISGHVSLYWYRQALGQGPEFLTYFNYEAQQDKSGLPNDRFSAERPEGSISTLTIQRTEQRDSAMYRCASSTRTENNEQFFGPGTRLTVL.

This clonotype was recorded many times. This chain links TRBV20-1 with TRBJ1-2, with D uncertain. In germline, CDR1 is DFQATT, CDR2 SNEGSKA (reference sequence). This CDR3 is 13 amino acids long. With 7 bases removed from V and 6 bases from J, the gap between germline ends came to 18 bases. As DNA, the CDR3 is TGCAGTGTTAAAAAGGACGGCTCCAATGGCTACACCTTC. It codes for CSVKKDGSNGYTF.

The table lists this clonotype with many counts. The chain recombines TRBV10-3 with TRBJ2-1, with 9 bases matching TRBD2. CDR3 length: 15 amino acids. Losses at the gene ends were 0 bases for V and 5 bases for J; bases not matched to a gene: 2. CDR1 is ENHRY, CDR2 SYGVKD, per germline. The CDR3 reads CAISESLAGDNEQFF. The DNA for the CDR3 is TGTGCCATCAGTGAGTCCTTAGCGGGGGACAATGAGCAGTTCTTC.

This clonotype was counted only a few times. The chain employs TRBV3-1 and TRBJ2-7, with no clear D. This CDR3 has 15 amino acids. Germline V gene lookup returns CDR1 LGHDT and CDR2 YNNKEL (reference sequence). V shed 4 bases and J shed 0 bases, with 13 bases lying between them. In DNA form, the CDR3 reads TGTGCCAGCAGCCCGGCCGGCTGGACCTCCTACGAGCAGTACTTC. Protein product: CASSPAGWTSYEQYF.

The chain carries TRBV10-1 and TRBJ2-3; D is undetermined. Germline-derived CDR1 and CDR2 are WNHNN and SYGVQD (reference sequence). The CDR3 spans 15 residues. The V end lost 0 bases, the J end lost 3 bases, and 10 bases lay between the germline ends. The CDR3 protein is CASSESIKVTDTQYF. The CDR3 DNA follows: TGCGCCAGCAGTGAGTCGATTAAAGTTACAGATACGCAGTATTTT.

The chain joins TRBV2 to TRBJ2-2; D gene unclear. V was trimmed by 3 bases and J by 2 bases, leaving 7 bases between them. Germline V gene sequence: CDR1 SNHLY, CDR2 FYNNEI. The CDR3 is 14 residues long. CDR3 amino acids: CASSDPRNTGELFF. The CDR3, as DNA: TGTGCCAGCAGTGACCCGAGAAACACCGGGGAGCTGTTTTTT. The variable domain in full, with the rest retrieved from reference TRBV2 and TRBJ2-2, is EPEVTQTPSHQVTQMGQEVILRCVPISNHLYFYWYRQILGQKVEFLVSFYNNEISEKSEIFDDQFSVERPDGSNFTLKIRSTKLEDSAMYFCASSDPRNTGELFFGEGSRLTVL.

The chain combines TRBV7-2 with TRBJ2-7; TRBD1 matches at 9 bases. The germline gives CDR1 SGHTA, CDR2 FQGNSA. Trimming cost V 3 bases and J 3 bases; bases outside gene matches: 6. The CDR3 covers 15 residues. CDR3 region: CASSFTGGDYYEQYF. The CDR3 nucleotides are TGTGCCAGCAGCTTTACAGGGGGCGATTACTACGAGCAGTACTTC.

This clonotype came up a few times. The chain employs TRBV15 and TRBJ2-1, with 8 bases lining up with TRBD1. V shed 0 bases, J shed 4 bases, and the junction held 8 bases outside the gene matches. The CDR3 has 17 amino acids. Per the germline V gene, CDR1 is LNHNV and CDR2 is YYDKDF (reference sequence). CDR3 loop: CATSRDLRTGLYNEQFF. CDR3 DNA: TGTGCCACCAGCAGAGATCTGAGGACAGGGCTTTACAATGAGCAGTTCTTC.

Many counts were recorded for this clonotype. The chain joins TRBV12-3 or TRBV12-4 to TRBJ2-5; the match to TRBD2 covers 9 bases. The CDR3 covers 14 residues. V lost 7 bases to trimming and J lost 2 bases; unmatched junction nucleotides: 5. CDR3 nucleotides: TGTGCCAGCATGCGGAGCGGGGGGCAAGAGACCCAGTACTTC. It encodes CASMRSGGQETQYF.

There are many counts of this clonotype. CDR3 region: CATRTGGAGTYEQYF. The CDR3 DNA follows: TGTGCCACCCGGACAGGGGGCGCTGGGACCTACGAGCAGTACTTC. The chain employs TRBV28 and TRBJ2-7, with TRBD1 identical over 11 bases. In germline, CDR1 is MDHEN, CDR2 SYDVKM. This CDR3 comprises 15 residues. V lost 10 bases to trimming and J lost 2 bases; unmatched junction nucleotides: 10.

The chain combines TRBV19 with TRBJ2-7, with TRBD1 identical over 9 bases. The CDR3 has 13 amino acids. CDR1 LNHDA and CDR2 SQIVND come from the germline V gene (reference sequence). V dropped 5 bases and J dropped 7; count of bases not matched to a gene: 6. CDR3 DNA sequence: TGTGCCAGTAGTCTAGGGACAGGGCGTGAGCAGTACTTC. Residues: CASSLGTGREQYF.

This clonotype was found many times. The rearrangement uses TRBV29-1 and TRBJ2-6, with D possibly being TRBD1 (5 bases). Trimming left V 5 bases short and J 8 bases short, with 19 bases between. The CDR3 has 15 amino acids. Germline CDR1 reads SQVTM; CDR2 reads ANQGSEA. The CDR3 coding sequence is TGCAGCGTTACTACGACAGCGTTAGGGACCAACGTCCTGACTTTC. Translation gives CSVTTTALGTNVLTF.

The chain is built from TRBV5-1 and TRBJ2-7, with no clear D. Germline CDR1 is SGHRS and CDR2 is YFSETQ. CDR3 size: 15 residues. V dropped 0 bases and J dropped 3 bases, with 13 bases sitting between them. CDR3 bases: TGCGCCAGCAGCTTGGGGCCGTCAGCGAACTACGAGCAGTACTTC. This sequence encodes CASSLGPSANYEQYF.

V gene TRBV7-9 combines with J gene TRBJ2-2; 7 bases are shared with TRBD1. J was trimmed by 5 bases and V by 6 bases; bases with no gene match: 9. The CDR3 sequence is 15 residues long. Germline CDR1 reads SEHNR; CDR2 reads FQNEAQ (reference sequence). CDR3: CASRDRDSITGELFF. CDR3 in DNA: TGTGCCAGCAGAGACCGGGACAGCATAACCGGGGAGCTGTTTTTT.

The chain has TRBV4-1 and TRBJ2-1; 10 nucleotides align to TRBD1. CDR1 is MGHRA and CDR2 is YSYEKL in the germline V gene. Unmatched junction bases numbered 3, after V lost 4 bases and J lost 6 bases. The CDR3 spans 14 residues. The CDR3 nucleotides are TGCGCCAGCAGCCCCGGGACAGGGGTCAATGAGCAGTTCTTC. It specifies CASSPGTGVNEQFF.

Ten or more counts support this clonotype. This sequence joins TRBV20-1 and TRBJ2-2, with D possibly being TRBD1 or TRBD2 (6 bases each). Germline V CDR1 and CDR2: DFQATT, SNEGSKA (reference sequence). CDR3 length: 17 amino acids. Trimming shortened V by 0 bases and J by 6 bases, and 20 bases separated the two germline ends. The CDR3 protein is CSARDLGDTGVAGELFF. The CDR3 DNA sequence: TGCAGTGCTAGAGATCTTGGGGACACGGGGGTTGCCGGGGAGCTGTTTTTT.

V and J are TRBV7-9 and TRBJ2-5; 10 nucleotides agree with TRBD1. The length of the CDR3 is 15 residues. Germline V gene sequence: CDR1 SEHNR, CDR2 FQNEAQ (reference sequence). V shed 6 bases, J shed 4 bases, and the junction held 8 bases outside the gene matches. The DNA of the CDR3 is TGTGCCAGCAGATCCGGACAGGGGGATTCAGAGACCCAGTACTTC. This gives the protein CASRSGQGDSETQYF.

The chain has TRBV5-1 and TRBJ2-7; 10 bases align to TRBD1. Germline CDR1 and CDR2: SGHRS and YFSETQ. With 0 bases clipped from V and 2 bases from J, the junction kept 2 bases outside the gene matches. This CDR3 comprises 15 residues. The CDR3 DNA reads TGCGCCAGCAGCTTGGAGGGGACAGGGGCCTACGAGCAGTACTTC. Translated, it gives CASSLEGTGAYEQYF.

This clonotype was detected ten times or more. This chain links TRBV29-1 with TRBJ1-2, with D unclear. Trimming took 3 bases from V and 0 from J, leaving 8 bases between them. The germline V gene has CDR1 SQVTM and CDR2 ANQGSEA. The CDR3 sequence is 13 residues long. The CDR3 spells CSVDDGSNYGYTF. The CDR3 nucleotides read TGCAGCGTTGATGACGGATCTAACTATGGCTACACCTTC.

This clonotype was seen a few times. The J gene is TRBJ2-1, the V gene TRBV30, with 12 positions matching TRBD1. CDR3 size: 15 residues. The J segment lost 12 bases and the V segment lost 2 bases, leaving 11 bases of the junction unmatched. The germline V gene has CDR1 GTSNPN and CDR2 SVGIG (reference sequence). The CDR3 region has the DNA TGTGCCTGGAGTAAAACCGGGACAGGGGGCGAAGGGCAGTTCTTC. As protein: CAWSKTGTGGEGQFF.

The sample holds a few counts of this clonotype. The chain links TRBV7-8 to TRBJ2-1, with 7 bases fitting TRBD2. From germline, CDR1 is SGHVS and CDR2 FQNEAQ. J gave up 1 base and V 4 bases, and 7 bases lay outside the gene matches. This CDR3 has 16 amino acids. The CDR3 loop is CASSSVAGHSYNEQFF. For the CDR3, the DNA is TGTGCCAGCAGCTCCGTAGCGGGTCATTCCTACAATGAGCAGTTCTTC.

The rearrangement links TRBV5-1 to TRBJ2-1, with TRBD2 matching 9 bases. J lost 7 bases, V lost 2 bases, and 10 bases had no gene match. Germline V gene data show CDR1 as SGHRS and CDR2 as YFSETQ. This CDR3 is 16 amino acids long. The CDR3 region is CASSFDLAGAGNEQFF. DNA of the CDR3: TGCGCCAGCAGCTTCGATTTAGCGGGGGCCGGGAATGAGCAGTTCTTC.

This clonotype was detected many times. J is TRBJ2-5 and V is TRBV27, with TRBD1 identical over 8 bases. Germline loops: CDR1 MNHEY, CDR2 SMNVEV (reference sequence). V shed 6 bases and J 5 bases; nucleotides not matched to a gene: 8. This CDR3 has 14 amino acids. CDR3 DNA: TGTGCCAGCAGGGACAGGGCCTTCGGGGAGACCCAGTACTTC. As protein: CASRDRAFGETQYF.

The chain combines TRBV10-3 with TRBJ2-2, with 11 bases fitting TRBD2. V lost 9 bases and J lost 0; bases outside the gene matches: 9. This CDR3 region has 17 residues. Per germline, CDR1 ENHRY and CDR2 SYGVKD. The CDR3 bases are TGTGCCATACTTTCTAGGGGACTAGCGGCGAACACCGGGGAGCTGTTTTTT. Its translation is CAILSRGLAANTGELFF.

The chain combines TRBV7-9 with TRBJ1-4, with D hard to call. Germline assignment: CDR1 SEHNR and CDR2 FQNEAQ (reference sequence). Trimming shortened V by 5 bases and J by 11 bases, and 18 bases separated the two germline ends. This CDR3 has 14 amino acids. CDR3 DNA sequence: TGTGCCAGCAGCACAAAGACGGGCCCCGGGAAACTGTTTTTT. Protein: CASSTKTGPGKLFF.

A few counts support this clonotype. A much larger clone is a single base away; this may be a read error. J is TRBJ2-1 and V is TRBV15; 7 positions match TRBD1. This CDR3 is built from 13 residues. From germline, CDR1 is LNHNV and CDR2 YYDKDF (reference sequence). The CDR3 nucleotides are TGTGCCACCAGCGGGACAGCCTACAATGGGCAGTTCTTC. This codes for CATSGTAYNGQFF. The full variable domain, rest sourced from reference TRBV15 and TRBJ2-1, is DAMVIQNPRYQVTQFGKPVTLSCSQTLNHNVMYWYQQKSSQAPKLLFHYYDKDFNNEADTPDNFQSRRPNTSFCFLDIRSPGLGDTAMYLCATSGTAYNGQFFGPGTRLTVL.

V usage is TRBV4-3 and J usage is TRBJ2-2, with D unresolved. This CDR3 spans 15 amino acids. Germline V lookup: CDR1 LGHNA, CDR2 YSLEER. Trimming removed 0 bases from V and 5 bases from J, with 10 bases in between. The CDR3 here is CASSQDKEYTGELFF. The CDR3 DNA reads TGCGCCAGCAGCCAAGATAAGGAGTATACCGGGGAGCTGTTTTTT.

This clonotype was seen a few times. The V gene is TRBV27, the J gene TRBJ1-2; D is unclear. The germline CDR1 and CDR2 sequences are MNHEY and SMNVEV (reference sequence). Trimming took off 5 bases at V and 0 bases at J, with 7 bases between the two ends. The CDR3 covers 13 residues. As DNA, the CDR3 is TGTGCCAGCAGTAACGGGCCTAACTATGGCTACACCTTC. Translating it yields CASSNGPNYGYTF.

This clonotype was counted a few times. V gene TRBV15 combines with J gene TRBJ2-1; 7 positions agree with TRBD1. V gave up 5 bases and J gave up 9 bases; unmatched junction bases: 13. Germline V CDR1 and CDR2: LNHNV, YYDKDF (reference sequence). The CDR3 has 15 residues. DNA for the CDR3: TGTGCCACCAGCCCCCGGACAGGAGGCTCGGTTGAGCAGTTCTTC. This encodes CATSPRTGGSVEQFF. Drawing the rest from reference TRBV15 and TRBJ2-1, the complete variable domain is DAMVIQNPRYQVTQFGKPVTLSCSQTLNHNVMYWYQQKSSQAPKLLFHYYDKDFNNEADTPDNFQSRRPNTSFCFLDIRSPGLGDTAMYLCATSPRTGGSVEQFFGPGTRLTVL.

This clonotype occurred many times. The genes are TRBV5-1 and TRBJ2-5, with 11 bases that match TRBD2. This CDR3 comprises 16 residues. Trimming took 4 bases from V and 2 from J; bases not matched to a gene: 7. Germline V gene sequence: CDR1 SGHRS, CDR2 YFSETQ. The DNA for the CDR3 is TGCGCCAGCAGCCCAGGACTAGCGGGTATGCAAGAGACCCAGTACTTC. This sequence encodes CASSPGLAGMQETQYF.